This T cell receptor (beta chain) stems from a study of cytomegalovirus exposure and HLA in healthy donors (dated by TCRdb to about 2017). About the study as a whole: A later analysis indicated that the roughly 130 validation repertoires were generated on the platform also employed for the 720 or so repertoires of the first cohort. A separate validation cohort of roughly 110 different subjects was used in addition to the roughly 700-subject first cohort. To predict cytomegalovirus infection status, the study brought together high-throughput TCR immunosequencing, statistical association of individual TCRs with disease status, and machine learning. The study was designed to test whether signatures of past pathogen exposure could be identified by cataloging public T cell receptors. General study outcomes and caveats: While some public TCRs were present in many individuals, most TCR sequences turned up only very rarely across donors. The study gave a list of about 170 TCR beta chains associated with cytomegalovirus. It was suggested by the authors that the approach could potentially be generalized to other disease states and immunological phenotypes. All 110 or so repertoires were used to score co-occurrence in the validation cohort in a later analysis, because that analysis had no HLA typing for the cohort. In a later analysis, TCRs clustered in the first cohort were found to also tend to co-occur in the roughly 120 validation repertoires, with about 94% of cluster scores above 0. In vitro tests confirmed that a few of the cytomegalovirus-associated TCR beta chains recognize cytomegalovirus antigens. The classifier was reported to diagnose cytomegalovirus status with high specificity and sensitivity in both the original cohort and the validation cohort.

The method behind the library was the immunoSEQ multiplex PCR assay. The authors' analysis ran thus. To diagnose cytomegalovirus status from the catalog of TCR beta chain sequences, a statistical classification framework was built. Held by TCRdb, this immuneACCESS table contains in-frame sequences only and omits some clones. Under half of the omission traces to an unresolved V gene where checked; the cause of the rest is unknown. V, J and clone size were drawn from that table, and D and trimming were deduced from the DNA. The sample contains some 60,000 clones, about 94% of them found a single time. 4.4% of the sample rests with the top ten. The CDR3 covers 14 residues, taking in both the cysteine and the phenylalanine. The read is trimmed to its CDR3 DNA, 42 bases read in frame from base 1. The germline V gene gives CDR1 as SGDLS and CDR2 as YYNGEE. Unmatched junction bases come to 7, with V trimmed by 3 bases and J by 5 bases.

The donors belonged to the validation cohort of around 110 subjects, which was separate from the approximately 700-subject first cohort. In regard to this clone: Its specific antigen is unknown. Per-base quality was not reported, and no clone a single base away is much larger than it.

Recombination linked TRBV9 to TRBJ2-7; 8 bases in between match TRBD1. This sequence originates from a man between 18 and 29 years old in good health and CMV-seropositive. The sequencing input was PBMCs. The nucleotide sequence reads TGTGCCAGCAGCGCGACAGGGGCCTTGGACGAGCAGTACTTC. The resulting protein is CASSATGALDEQYF.